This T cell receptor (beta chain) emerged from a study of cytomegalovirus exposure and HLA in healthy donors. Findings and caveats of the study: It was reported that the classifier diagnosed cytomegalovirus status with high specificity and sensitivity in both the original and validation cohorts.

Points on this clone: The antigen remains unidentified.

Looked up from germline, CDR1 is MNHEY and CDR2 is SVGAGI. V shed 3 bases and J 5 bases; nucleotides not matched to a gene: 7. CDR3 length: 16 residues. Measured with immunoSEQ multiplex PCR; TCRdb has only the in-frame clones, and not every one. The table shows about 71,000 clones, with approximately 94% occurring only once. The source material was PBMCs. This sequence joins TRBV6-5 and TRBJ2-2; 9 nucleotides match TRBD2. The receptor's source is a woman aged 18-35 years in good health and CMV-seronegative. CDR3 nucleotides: TGTGCCAGCAGTTATGGTATAGCGGGAGAGACCGGGGAGCTGTTTTTT. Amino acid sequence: CASSYGIAGETGELFF.